These 3 T cell receptor beta chains share one sample of origin, sequenced in a study of radiation and T cells in renal cell carcinoma. The protocol was immunoSEQ multiplex PCR, while the TCRdb copy is restricted to in-frame clones and leaves out a portion. This sample has around 140,000 clones, with around 89% found just once. The sample's time point: baseline pretreatment blood. Treatment specified: 15 Gy SBRT to primary tumor, nephrectomy 4 weeks later. Here the sequenced sample was blood, taken from a patient whose treatment included radiotherapy and nephrectomy. These receptor sequences come from a woman aged 70-85 years with renal cell carcinoma.

This chain uses TRBV27 with TRBJ1-2, with TRBD1 identical over 9 bases. The V and J ends lost 2 bases and 1 base, in that order; junction bases with no gene match: 2. Germline V gene data show CDR1 as MNHEY and CDR2 as SMNVEV (reference sequence). The CDR3 has 15 amino acids. CDR3 nucleotides: TGTGCCAGCAGTTTAGGGACAGGGAATAACTATGGCTACACCTTC. This translates into CASSLGTGNNYGYTF.

With regard to this clone: This sample includes further DNA sequences coding for the same CDR3. The chain joins TRBV7-9 to TRBJ1-4; 9 bases fit TRBD1. Per the germline V gene, CDR1 is SEHNR and CDR2 is FQNEAQ (reference sequence). The CDR3 is made up of 15 amino acids. V was clipped by 6 bases and J by 6 bases; unmatched bases: 8. The CDR3, as DNA: TGTGCCAGCAGTCCACAACAGGGGGCGGATGAAAAACTGTTTTTT. This encodes CASSPQQGADEKLFF.

The chain uses TRBV2 and TRBJ2-7; 9 bases are a match to TRBD1. Germline CDR1 is SNHLY and CDR2 is FYNNEI. Losses at the gene ends were 0 bases for V and 1 base for J; bases not matched to a gene: 1. This CDR3 spans 15 amino acids. The CDR3 DNA reads as TGTGCCAGCAGTGAAGCGGGACAGGGTTCCTACGAGCAGTACTTC. Translated, it gives CASSEAGQGSYEQYF.